What follows are 7 T cell receptor beta chains derived from one specimen sequenced in a study of T cell repertoires in cytomegalovirus infection. No antigen has been identified for these receptors. TCRdb redid the calling of the reads with MiXCR, one entry per CDR3 protein. Of approximately 910,000 distinct CDR3 sequences in the sample, roughly a third are singletons; the top ten hold roughly 12%. This material consisted of cultured CD8+ T cells from PBMCs, taken from culture after CMV antigen stimulation. The source is a human donor in good health (CMV status not recorded). Some clones in this sample may be carry-over from other donors' samples.

The chain couples TRBV10-3 to TRBJ1-2; D remains ambiguous. V gave up 6 bases and J gave up 6 bases, with 8 bases separating them. Germline V gene lookup returns CDR1 ENHRY and CDR2 SYGVKD. The CDR3 covers 11 residues. In nucleotides, the CDR3 is TGTGCCATCAGGCGCACGGATGGCTACACCTTC. This sequence encodes CAIRRTDGYTF.

This clonotype appeared many times. This chain uses TRBV7-9 with TRBJ1-1; D not resolved. Trimming removed 5 bases from V and 4 bases from J, with 8 bases in between. The CDR3 has 12 residues. Germline lookup yields CDR1 SEHNR and CDR2 FQNEAQ (reference sequence). CDR3 DNA: TGTGCCAGCAGCAGGGCCCTCACTGAAGCTTTCTTT. It encodes CASSRALTEAFF.

This chain connects TRBV7-9 to TRBJ1-5, with a tentative D call TRBD1 (6 bases). Germline loops: CDR1 SEHNR, CDR2 FQNEAQ (reference sequence). CDR3 size: 13 residues. The V end was cut by 5 bases, the J end by 7 bases, with 12 bases between. In DNA form, the CDR3 reads TGTGCCAGCAGCGGGGGGCCTCGACAGCCCCAGCATTTT. This codes for CASSGGPRQPQHF.

V usage is TRBV6-5 and J usage is TRBJ1-4; no reliable D call. Deletions cut 2 bases from V and 8 bases from J, with 12 bases between. Germline assignment: CDR1 MNHEY and CDR2 SVGAGI. The CDR3 length is 14 residues. In DNA form, the CDR3 reads TGTGCCAGCAGTTACGGCGGGCGGCGGGAAAAACTGTTTTTT. Amino acid sequence: CASSYGGRREKLFF.

The V and J genes are TRBV5-4 and TRBJ2-1; 9 bases align to TRBD2. The CDR3 loop spans 18 amino acids. J lost 5 bases, V lost 1 base, and 13 bases had no gene match. Germline values: CDR1 SGHNT, CDR2 YYREEE (reference sequence). DNA for the CDR3: TGTGCCAGCAGCTTGAGGCCTAGCGGGACCCATGGGGACAATGAGCAGTTCTTC. As protein: CASSLRPSGTHGDNEQFF.

The chain combines TRBV20-1 with TRBJ2-7; D possibly uses TRBD1 or TRBD2 (5 bases each). V lost 0 bases, J lost 2 bases, and 14 bases lay in between. Germline CDR1 reads DFQATT; CDR2 reads SNEGSKA (reference sequence). There are 15 residues in the CDR3. The DNA of the CDR3 is TGCAGTGCTAGAGATACACTTGAGGGGACCTACGAGCAGTACTTC. It is translated as CSARDTLEGTYEQYF.

The CDR3 sequence: CASSKPSPEQYF. The CDR3 coding sequence is TGTGCCAGCAGCAAACCCTCGCCAGAGCAGTACTTC. The chain uses TRBV7-6 and TRBJ2-7; D remains ambiguous. With 5 bases removed from V and 7 bases from J, the gap between germline ends came to 12 bases. This CDR3 region has 12 residues. Germline values: CDR1 SGHVS, CDR2 FNYEAQ.